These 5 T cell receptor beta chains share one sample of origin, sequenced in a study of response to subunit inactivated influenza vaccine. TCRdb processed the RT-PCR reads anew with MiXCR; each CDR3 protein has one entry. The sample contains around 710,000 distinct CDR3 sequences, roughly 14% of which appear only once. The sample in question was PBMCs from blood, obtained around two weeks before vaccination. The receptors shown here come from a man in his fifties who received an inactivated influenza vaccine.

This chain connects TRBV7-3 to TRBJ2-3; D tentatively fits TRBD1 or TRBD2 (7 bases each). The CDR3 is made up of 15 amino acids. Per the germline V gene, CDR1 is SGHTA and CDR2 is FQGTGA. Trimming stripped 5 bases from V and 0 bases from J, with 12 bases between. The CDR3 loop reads CASSAQGGSTDTQYF. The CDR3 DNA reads TGTGCCAGCAGCGCTCAGGGGGGGAGCACAGATACGCAGTATTTT. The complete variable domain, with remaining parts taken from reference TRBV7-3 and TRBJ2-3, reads GAGVSQTPSNKVTEKGKYVELRCDPISGHTALYWYRQSLGQGPEFLIYFQGTGAADDSGLPNDRFFAVRPEGSVSTLKIQRTERGDSAVYLCASSAQGGSTDTQYFGPGTRLTVL.

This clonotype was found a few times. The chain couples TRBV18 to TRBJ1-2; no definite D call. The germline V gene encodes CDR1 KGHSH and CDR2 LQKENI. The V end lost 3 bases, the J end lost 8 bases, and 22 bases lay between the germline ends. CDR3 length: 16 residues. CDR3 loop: CASSPPGIQLIGGYTF. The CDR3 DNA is TGTGCCAGCTCACCCCCCGGGATACAACTGATAGGGGGCTACACCTTC.

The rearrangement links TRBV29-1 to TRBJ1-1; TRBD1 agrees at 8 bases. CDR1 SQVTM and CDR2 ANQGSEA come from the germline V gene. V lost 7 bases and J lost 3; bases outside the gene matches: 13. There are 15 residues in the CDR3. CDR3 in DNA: TGCAGCGGTACCCGATGGAGACAGGGGCACACTGAAGCTTTCTTT. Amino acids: CSGTRWRQGHTEAFF.

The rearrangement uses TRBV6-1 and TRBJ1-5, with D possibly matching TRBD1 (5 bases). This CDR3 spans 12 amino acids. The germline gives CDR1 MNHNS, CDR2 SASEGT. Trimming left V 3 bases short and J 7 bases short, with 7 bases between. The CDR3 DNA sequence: TGTGCCAGCAGTGAGGGGCGACAGCCCCAGCATTTT. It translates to CASSEGRQPQHF.

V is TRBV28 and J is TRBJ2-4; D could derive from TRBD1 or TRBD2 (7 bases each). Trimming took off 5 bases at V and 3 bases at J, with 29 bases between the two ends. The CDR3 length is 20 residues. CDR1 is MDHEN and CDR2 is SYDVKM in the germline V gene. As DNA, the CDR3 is TGTGCCAGCAGTCTAAACACAGGGGAGGGCCCCTTTAAAGTCAAAAACATTCAGTACTTC. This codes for CASSLNTGEGPFKVKNIQYF.